The rows below give T cell receptor beta chains drawn from one sample of a study of blood T cell repertoires in COVID-19. The method was immunoSEQ multiplex PCR; TCRdb's version includes in-frame clones alone and lacks a portion of them. Of 200,000 to 250,000 clones in the sample, 85% to 90% were seen once. Material: PBMCs or T cells enriched from blood (not recorded which). These receptors were taken from a woman between 45 and 65 years old who had recovered from COVID-19. Each CDR3 is given with its conserved first and last residue. D genes are given only for firm matches.

v_call,j_call,d_call,cdr3_nt,cdr3_aa
TRBV6-2/TRBV6-3,TRBJ2-1,TRBD2,TGTGCCAGCAGCTGGACTAGCGGGAGGGCCCCAGGGGATTTCTTC,CASSWTSGRAPGDFF
TRBV2,TRBJ2-7,TRBD2,TGTGCCAGCAAGTGGGGGGGGACCGAGCAGTACTTC,CASKWGGTEQYF
TRBV10-3,TRBJ2-7,NA,TGTGCCATCAGCCCTACAGATTCCTACGAGCAGTACTTC,CAISPTDSYEQYF
TRBV5-1,TRBJ2-1,TRBD1,TGCGCCAGCAGCCCACAGGGGTCCTATTCTGAGCAGTTCTTC,CASSPQGSYSEQFF
TRBV20-1,TRBJ2-5,TRBD1,TGCAGTGCATCACAGGGGGAGACCCAGTACTTC,CSASQGETQYF
TRBV5-1,TRBJ2-3,TRBD2,TGCGCCAGCAGCTTAAGGACTAGATCAGATACGCAGTATTTT,CASSLRTRSDTQYF
TRBV12-3/TRBV12-4,TRBJ2-7,NA,TGTGCCAGCACCCCTGGGGGGACTCTTGAGCAGTACTTC,CASTPGGTLEQYF
TRBV18,TRBJ1-5,NA,TGTGCCAGCTCGCCGGGATACCCCTTCAATCAGCCCCAGCATTTT,CASSPGYPFNQPQHF
TRBV6-5,TRBJ1-1,NA,TGTGCCAGCAGTAGAACAGGGCGAATAAACACTGAAGCTTTCTTT,CASSRTGRINTEAFF
TRBV4-3,TRBJ2-3,NA,TGCGCCAGCAGCCCCCGAGTCACAGATACGCAGTATTTT,CASSPRVTDTQYF
TRBV28,TRBJ1-1,TRBD1,TGTGCCAGCAGTCCAACAGGGGGCGGTGAAGCTTTCTTT,CASSPTGGGEAFF
TRBV19,TRBJ2-2,NA,TGTGCCAGTAGTATTTCCAGAAACACCGGGGAGCTGTTTTTT,CASSISRNTGELFF
TRBV10-3,TRBJ1-1,NA,TGTGCCATCAGTGAGATCAGTGATAACACTGAAGCTTTCTTT,CAISEISDNTEAFF
TRBV7-6,TRBJ1-4,NA,TGTGCCAGCAGCTTAGATGTAGGGGGAAAACTGTTTTTT,CASSLDVGGKLFF
TRBV29-1,TRBJ2-5,NA,TGCAGCGTTGATTCGGGAACCGAGACCCAGTACTTC,CSVDSGTETQYF
TRBV19,TRBJ1-2,TRBD1,TGTGCCAGTAGTATAAGTCGGACAGGGGGCAATGGCTACACCTTC,CASSISRTGGNGYTF
TRBV5-6,TRBJ2-7,TRBD2,TGTGCCAGCAGCCAGTTCGGGACTAGCGGCATCTCCTACGAGCAGTACTTC,CASSQFGTSGISYEQYF
TRBV18,TRBJ2-2,TRBD1,TGTGCCAGCTCACCACTCCGCGCGGGACAGGGGAACACCGGGGAGCTGTTTTTT,CASSPLRAGQGNTGELFF
TRBV4-1,TRBJ2-7,TRBD2,TGCGCCAGCAGCCCGACGGGGGGGTCCTACGAGCAGTACTTC,CASSPTGGSYEQYF
TRBV28,TRBJ1-6,TRBD1,TGTGCCAGCAGTTTACCCCCATGGGCGGGACAGGGGGATAATTCACCCCTCCACTTT,CASSLPPWAGQGDNSPLHF
TRBV28,TRBJ1-2,NA,TGTGCCAGCAGTTTTAGGTTGGCTAGCAGAGATGGTGGCTACACCTTC,CASSFRLASRDGGYTF
TRBV27,TRBJ1-1,TRBD1,TGTGCCAGCAGTTCTTACAGGGGATGGAACACTGAAGCTTTCTTT,CASSSYRGWNTEAFF
TRBV4-2,TRBJ2-2,TRBD2,TGTGCCAGCAGCCCCAGAGGAGCGGGAAACTTAAACACCGGGGAGCTGTTTTTT,CASSPRGAGNLNTGELFF
TRBV18,TRBJ2-3,NA,TGTGCCAGCTCAGATCAAAATTCCGGGACAGCGGGCGGAGATACGCAGTATTTT,CASSDQNSGTAGGDTQYF
TRBV2,TRBJ2-7,NA,TGTGCCAGCAGTGTAACAAACTACGAGCAGTACTTC,CASSVTNYEQYF
TRBV29-1,TRBJ2-3,NA,TGCAGCGTTGCGCGAAGCCCAAACACAGATACGCAGTATTTT,CSVARSPNTDTQYF